This T cell receptor beta chain was found in a study of T cells expressing NK-cell markers (dated by TCRdb to about 2020). Concerning the study at large: TCR beta-chain repertoires were profiled in sorted CD3+CD56+NKG2C+, CD3+CD56+NKG2C- and CD3+CD56-NKG2C+ T-cell subsets from several donors. Seven of the eight sequenced donors were HCMV-seropositive and one was HCMV-seronegative. Randomly selected healthy volunteers, three men and five women, were used as the eight sequenced donors. Sequencing of the libraries produced 2 x 150 bp reads on Illumina HiSeq 2000/2500, MiSeq or NextSeq.

To note about this clonotype: This clone's antigen is unknown.

On the study overall, not on this receptor specifically: For several donors, the dominant CD3+CD56+NKG2C+ clonotypes were among the top 10 CD8+ clonotypes and accounted for about 1.0-7.5% of CD8+ T cells. It remained unclear whether the expanded NKG2C-expressing T cell clones were specific for HCMV antigens. Those dominant clonotypes were again the most abundant among CD3+CD56-NKG2C+ cells in a handful of donors, at about 28.3-65%.

Instrument used: Illumina HiSeq 2000. TCR beta cDNA libraries were prepared using 5'RACE template switching, which introduced a universal primer site and unique molecular identifiers. cDNA synthesis was primed from the TCR beta constant segment and was followed by two successive PCR amplification steps. The original methods were these. Reads were demultiplexed and grouped by UMI with MIGEC, and clonotypes were assembled and quantified with MiTCR. To remove erroneous sequences, TCR cDNA sequences were retained only when supported by two or more reads. The tcR package was used for downstream repertoire analysis, and clonotypes were matched between fractions using CDR3 nucleotide sequence together with V segment. VDJmatch was used to annotate antigen specificity against VDJdb, with one amino acid substitution in CDR3 permitted. TCRdb reprocessed the reads, so every CDR3 protein sequence counts as one entry and DNA is not shown. V and J calls and clone size were set by TCRdb, not the authors. The sample's own table lists roughly 420,000 distinct CDR3 sequences. The ten most abundant clones make up 7.3% of the sample.

Taken from cysteine to phenylalanine, the CDR3 has 14 residues. No DNA accompanies this entry. CDR1 and CDR2 (SGHDT, YYEEEE) derive from the germline V gene. HCMV serostatus was determined by detecting HCMV-specific IgG in serum with a commercial ELISA kit. Peripheral blood mononuclear cells were isolated from blood by Ficoll density gradient centrifugation. Source material: blood T cells: a sorted CD56 or NKG2C T cell subset, CD4+ or CD8+ T cells, or bulk PBMC T cells (not recorded which). The chain employs TRBV5-6 and TRBJ2-7; without DNA, the TCRdb call of TRBD1 cannot be checked. This clonotype was obtained from a woman aged 18 to 75 in good health. The CDR3 protein sequence reads: CASSPGTVGYEQYF. This CDR3, with the reference TRBV5-6 and TRBJ2-7 proteins standing in past its ends, gives the full variable domain DAGVTQSPTHLIKTRGQQVTLRCSPKSGHDTVSWYQQALGQGPQFIFQYYEEEERQRGNFPDRFSGHQFPNYSSELNVNALLLGDSALYLCASSPGTVGYEQYFGPGTRLTVT.